Here is one T cell receptor (beta chain) with its context. There is no known antigen for this receptor. No much larger clone is present one base from it, and per-base qualities are unavailable. The sample belongs to a study of blood T cell repertoires in COVID-19 (TCRdb year 2020). Concerning the study at large: Collaborator samples came from the United States, Italy and Spain and covered acute and convalescent phases of COVID-19. The material from the prospective study consisted of cDNA or gDNA derived from T cells, B-cell-depleted T cells, or PBMCs. Subjects who had been exposed to COVID-19, were actively infected with it, or had recovered from it provided the deeply sampled blood TCRbeta repertoires that made up the dataset. The repertoires were made available in a free public database intended to serve as a resource for research on the immune response to SARS-CoV-2. The samples were drawn from two sources: the first 160 participants of the ongoing ImmuneRACE study, and 950 to 1,500 subjects contributed by 6 global collaborators. The sample metadata nearly always contained a de-identified subject ID, COVID-19 status, age in years and sex. Where HLA class I and class II types were available, the types were taken from metadata supplied by the sample provider, not from assay-based typing.

Each collaborating institution followed its own protocols to collect whole blood in K2EDTA tubes. For TCRbeta analysis, collaborator samples were shipped as frozen whole blood, as isolated PBMCs, or as DNA extracted from either sample type. Points the paper makes about the study in general: The amount of clinical and demographic metadata varied by source and participant and was provided uncurated.

The CDR3 covers 13 residues, taking in both the cysteine and the phenylalanine. Of all the DNA, just the CDR3 is kept, 39 bases in frame from base 1. V is pared back by 10 bases and J by 7 bases, with 14 bases lying between the germline termini. CDR1 LNHDA and CDR2 SQIVND were looked up in the germline V gene (reference sequence). The immunoSEQ Assay, a bias-controlled multiplex PCR, was used to amplify TCRbeta CDR3 regions from genomic DNA. On the study's bioinformatics: The number of nucleated cells in each sample was estimated by amplification of reference gene primers within the assay. To quantify the absolute abundance of each unique TCRbeta CDR3 rearrangement, sequence reads were collapsed and filtered. Productive Simpson clonality was computed per sample as the square root of Simpson's diversity index over productive rearrangements. TCRdb provides this immuneACCESS table in a form limited to in-frame rearrangements. Some clones are lacking; in checked studies, under half of them reflect an unresolved V gene, and why the rest are absent is not known. That table is the source of V, J and clone size, and D and trimming were worked out from the DNA. Present in this sample are tens of thousands of clones, about 80% of which were seen just once. The ten largest clones represent about 19% of the sample.

The TCR was taken from a woman over 75 with acute or convalescent COVID-19. The rearranged chain carries TRBV19 and TRBJ1-6, with TRBD1 as a weak D call on 6 bases. Sequenced material: peripheral blood. The CDR3 region: CATHRAPNSPLHF. The nucleotide sequence reads as follows: TGTGCCACGCACAGGGCCCCCAATTCACCCCTCCACTTT. The reference TRBV19 and TRBJ1-6 proteins fill in what lies around the CDR3, so the full variable domain reads DGGITQSPKYLFRKEGQNVTLSCEQNLNHDAMYWYRQDPGQGLRLIYYSQIVNDFQKGDIAEGYSVSREKKESFPLTVTSAQKNPTAFYLCATHRAPNSPLHFGNGTRLTVT.